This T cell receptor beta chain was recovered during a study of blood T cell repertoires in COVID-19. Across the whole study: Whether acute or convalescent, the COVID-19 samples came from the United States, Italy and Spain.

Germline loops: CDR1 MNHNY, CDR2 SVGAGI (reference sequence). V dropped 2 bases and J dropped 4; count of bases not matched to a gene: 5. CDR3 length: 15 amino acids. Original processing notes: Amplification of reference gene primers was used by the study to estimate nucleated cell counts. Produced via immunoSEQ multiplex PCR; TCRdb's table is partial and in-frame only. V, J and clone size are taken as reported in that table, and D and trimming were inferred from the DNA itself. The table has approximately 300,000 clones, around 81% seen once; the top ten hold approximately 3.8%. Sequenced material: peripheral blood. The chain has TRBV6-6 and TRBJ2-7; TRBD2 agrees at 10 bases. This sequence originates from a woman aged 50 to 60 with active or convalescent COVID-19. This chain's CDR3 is CASSYAAGGLYEQYF. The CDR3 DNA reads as TGTGCCAGCAGTTACGCAGCGGGAGGGCTGTACGAGCAGTACTTC.